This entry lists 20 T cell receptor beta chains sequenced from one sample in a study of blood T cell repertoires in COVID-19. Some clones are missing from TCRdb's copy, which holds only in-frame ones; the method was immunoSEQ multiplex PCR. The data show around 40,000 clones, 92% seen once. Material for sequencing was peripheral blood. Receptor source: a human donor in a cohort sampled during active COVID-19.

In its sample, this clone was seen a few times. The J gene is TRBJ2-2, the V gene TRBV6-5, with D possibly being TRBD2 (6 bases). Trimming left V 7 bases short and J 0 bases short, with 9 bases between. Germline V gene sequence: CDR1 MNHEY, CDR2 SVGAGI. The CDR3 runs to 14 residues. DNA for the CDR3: TGTGCCAGCATGGACTATTCGAACACCGGGGAGCTGTTTTTT. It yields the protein CASMDYSNTGELFF.

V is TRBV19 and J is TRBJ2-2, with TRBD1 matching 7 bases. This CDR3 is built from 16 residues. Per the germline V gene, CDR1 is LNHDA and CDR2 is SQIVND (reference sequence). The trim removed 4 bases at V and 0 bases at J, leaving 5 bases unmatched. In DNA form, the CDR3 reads TGTGCCAGTAGTAAACAGGGGCTCGCGAACACCGGGGAGCTGTTTTTT. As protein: CASSKQGLANTGELFF.

In DNA, the CDR3 is TGCGCCAGCAGCTTGGCCCTAGACAGCTTTACAGATACGCAGTATTTT. Translated, it gives CASSLALDSFTDTQYF. The chain links TRBV5-1 to TRBJ2-3; perhaps TRBD1 as D (5 bases). Trimming removed 0 bases at V and 3 bases at J, with 14 bases between. CDR1 is SGHRS, CDR2 YFSETQ, per germline. The CDR3 is made up of 16 amino acids. The entire variable domain, with the rest obtained from reference TRBV5-1 and TRBJ2-3, is as follows: KAGVTQTPRYLIKTRGQQVTLSCSPISGHRSVSWYQQTPGQGLQFLFEYFSETQRNKGNFPGRFSGRQFSNSRSEMNVSTLELGDSALYLCASSLALDSFTDTQYFGPGTRLTVL.

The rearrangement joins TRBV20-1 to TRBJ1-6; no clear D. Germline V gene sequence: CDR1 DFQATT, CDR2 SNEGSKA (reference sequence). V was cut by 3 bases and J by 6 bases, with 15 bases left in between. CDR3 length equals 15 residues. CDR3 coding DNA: TGCAGTGCTAGTCCCGGGAGGTCGGGTAATTCACCCCTCCACTTT. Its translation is CSASPGRSGNSPLHF.

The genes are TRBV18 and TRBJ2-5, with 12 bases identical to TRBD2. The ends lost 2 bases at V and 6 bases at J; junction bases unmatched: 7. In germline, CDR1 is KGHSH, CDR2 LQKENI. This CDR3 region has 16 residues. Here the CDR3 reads CASSPIPTSGGQTQYF. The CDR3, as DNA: TGTGCCAGCTCACCAATTCCGACTAGCGGGGGACAGACCCAGTACTTC.

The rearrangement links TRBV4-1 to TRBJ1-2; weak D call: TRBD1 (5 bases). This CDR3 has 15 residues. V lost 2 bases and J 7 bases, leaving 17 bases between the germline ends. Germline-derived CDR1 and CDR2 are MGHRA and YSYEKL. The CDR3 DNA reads TGCGCCAGCAGCCAAAATTCCTTGGGGGGTTCTGGCTACACCTTC. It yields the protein CASSQNSLGGSGYTF.

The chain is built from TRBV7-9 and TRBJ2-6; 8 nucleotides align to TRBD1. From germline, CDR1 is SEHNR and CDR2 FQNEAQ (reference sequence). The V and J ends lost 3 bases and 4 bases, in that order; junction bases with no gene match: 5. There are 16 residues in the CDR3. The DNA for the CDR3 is TGTGCCAGCAGCTTCAGACAGGGGTCCGGGGCCAACGTCCTGACTTTC. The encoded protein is CASSFRQGSGANVLTF.

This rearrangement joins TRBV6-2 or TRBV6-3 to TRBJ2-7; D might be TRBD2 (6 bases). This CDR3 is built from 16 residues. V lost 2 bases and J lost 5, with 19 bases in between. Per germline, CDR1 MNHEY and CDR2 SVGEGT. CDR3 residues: CASSYPPGVRSHEQYF. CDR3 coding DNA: TGTGCCAGCAGTTACCCGCCGGGGGTCCGGTCCCACGAGCAGTACTTC.

The CDR3 is CASSTGGYSSYNEQFF. For the CDR3, the DNA is TGCGCCAGCAGTACAGGGGGCTACAGCTCCTACAATGAGCAGTTCTTC. V usage is TRBV10-1 and J usage is TRBJ2-1; TRBD1 matches 9 bases. The CDR3 has 16 residues. CDR1 and CDR2 (germline): WNHNN, SYGVQD (reference sequence). With 5 bases clipped from V and 0 bases from J, the junction kept 5 bases outside the gene matches.

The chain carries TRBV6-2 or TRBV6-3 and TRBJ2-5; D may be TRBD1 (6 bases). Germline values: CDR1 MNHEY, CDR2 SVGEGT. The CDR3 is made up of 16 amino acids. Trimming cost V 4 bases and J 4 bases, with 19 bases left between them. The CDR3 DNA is TGTGCCAGCAGTTCCCAGGGGTCCCCCAAATCAGAGACCCAGTACTTC. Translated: CASSSQGSPKSETQYF.

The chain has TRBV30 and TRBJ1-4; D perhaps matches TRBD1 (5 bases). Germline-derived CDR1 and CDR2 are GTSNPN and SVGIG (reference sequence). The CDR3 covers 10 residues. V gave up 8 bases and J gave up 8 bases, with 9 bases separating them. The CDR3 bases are TGTGCCACAGGAGAAGAAAAACTGTTTTTT. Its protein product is CATGEEKLFF.

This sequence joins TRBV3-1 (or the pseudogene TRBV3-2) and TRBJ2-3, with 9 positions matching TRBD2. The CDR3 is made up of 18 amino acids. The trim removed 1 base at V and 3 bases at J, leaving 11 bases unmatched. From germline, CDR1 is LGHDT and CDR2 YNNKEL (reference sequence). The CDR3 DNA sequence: TGTGCCAGCAGCCAAGTAATCCTAGCGGGATACGGGACAGATACGCAGTATTTT. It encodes CASSQVILAGYGTDTQYF.

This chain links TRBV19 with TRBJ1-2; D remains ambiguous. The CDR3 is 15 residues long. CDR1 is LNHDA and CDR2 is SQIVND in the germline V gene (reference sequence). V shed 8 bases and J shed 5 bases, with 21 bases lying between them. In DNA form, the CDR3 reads TGTGCCAGTCAACTAGAGGGTGGCAGACAATATGGCTACACCTTC. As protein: CASQLEGGRQYGYTF.

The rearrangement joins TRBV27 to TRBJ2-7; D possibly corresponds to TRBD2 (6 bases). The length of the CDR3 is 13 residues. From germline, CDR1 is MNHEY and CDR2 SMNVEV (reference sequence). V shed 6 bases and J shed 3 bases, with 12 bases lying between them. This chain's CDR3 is CASSPTGVYEQYF. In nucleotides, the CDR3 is TGTGCCAGCAGCCCGACGGGAGTCTACGAGCAGTACTTC.

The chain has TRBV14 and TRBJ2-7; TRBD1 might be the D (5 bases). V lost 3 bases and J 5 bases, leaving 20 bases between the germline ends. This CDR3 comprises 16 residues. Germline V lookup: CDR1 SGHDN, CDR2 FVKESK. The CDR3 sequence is CASSHPPIGRVDEQYF. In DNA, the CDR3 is TGTGCCAGCAGCCACCCCCCTATTGGCAGGGTGGACGAGCAGTACTTC.

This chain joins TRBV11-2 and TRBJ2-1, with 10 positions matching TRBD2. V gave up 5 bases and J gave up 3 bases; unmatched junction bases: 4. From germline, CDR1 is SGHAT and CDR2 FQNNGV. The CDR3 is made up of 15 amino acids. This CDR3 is CASSVSSGSYNEQFF. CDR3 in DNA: TGTGCCAGCAGCGTGTCTAGCGGGAGCTACAATGAGCAGTTCTTC.

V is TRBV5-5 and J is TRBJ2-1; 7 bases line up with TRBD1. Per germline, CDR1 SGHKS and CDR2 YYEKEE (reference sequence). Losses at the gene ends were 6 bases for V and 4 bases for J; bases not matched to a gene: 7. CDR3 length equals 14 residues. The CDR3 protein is CASTPTGTYNEQFF. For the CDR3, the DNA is TGTGCCAGCACCCCGACAGGGACATACAATGAGCAGTTCTTC.

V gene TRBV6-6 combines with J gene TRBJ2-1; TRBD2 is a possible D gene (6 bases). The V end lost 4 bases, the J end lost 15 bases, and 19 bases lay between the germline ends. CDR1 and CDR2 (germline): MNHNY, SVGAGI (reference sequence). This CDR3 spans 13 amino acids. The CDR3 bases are TGTGCCAGCAGTTCCAAGGACTATCAGCCAGGGTTCTTC. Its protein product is CASSSKDYQPGFF.

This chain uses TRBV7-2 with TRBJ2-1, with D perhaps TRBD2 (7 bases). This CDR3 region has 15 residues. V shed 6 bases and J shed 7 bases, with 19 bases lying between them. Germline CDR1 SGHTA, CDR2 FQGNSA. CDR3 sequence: CASRGLGGPLNEQFF. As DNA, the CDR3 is TGTGCCAGCAGGGGCCTGGGGGGGCCCTTAAATGAGCAGTTCTTC.

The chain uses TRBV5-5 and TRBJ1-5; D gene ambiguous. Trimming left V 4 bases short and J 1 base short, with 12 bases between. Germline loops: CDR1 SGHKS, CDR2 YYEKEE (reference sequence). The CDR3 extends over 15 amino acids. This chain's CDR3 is CASSPRIRSNQPQHF. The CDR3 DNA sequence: TGTGCCAGCAGCCCCAGGATAAGGAGCAATCAGCCCCAGCATTTT.